This TCR beta chain emerged from a study of T cells in Graves' hyperthyroidism and ophthalmopathy. Regarding the study as a whole: For ophthalmopathy, model prediction preceded onset by a median about 6 months. Most thyroid-expanded clonotypes above 0.001 were also found in blood.

Trimming shortened V by 5 bases and J by 8 bases, and 11 bases separated the two germline ends. This CDR3 comprises 12 residues. Looked up from germline, CDR1 is ENHRY and CDR2 is SYGVKD. RNA transcripts yielded amplified TCR beta CDR3 regions. The HTBI primer set served for first-round RT-PCR of the TCR CDR3. In TCRdb, the multiplex PCR reads were re-called with MiXCR into one record per CDR3 protein. The sample consists of some 570,000 distinct CDR3 sequences, 13% to 15% of them appearing once. This clonotype has ten or more counts. The antigen is not known. The V call is TRBV10-3, the J call TRBJ2-3; the D is unclear. The sequence was collected from a woman younger than 30 with Graves' ophthalmopathy. Material for sequencing was blood. CDR3: CAISPWKGTQYF. The CDR3 coding sequence is TGTGCCATCAGTCCCTGGAAGGGTACGCAGTATTTT.